The 19 T cell receptor beta chains given below trace back to one sample, sequenced in a study of blood T cells in healthy people across ages. The use of a sample-barcoded 5' primer and a J-beta primer mix characterized a second PCR of about 7 to 12 cycles. TCRdb re-analysed the 5' RACE reads in MiXCR, keeping a single row per CDR3 protein. The table lists 450,000 to 700,000 distinct CDR3 sequences, approximately 30% of them singletons. Sequencing was carried out using blood. These TCRs come from a woman in her sixties or seventies in good health.

The chain carries TRBV6-2 or TRBV6-3 and TRBJ2-1, with D possibly matching TRBD2 (6 bases). The germline gives CDR1 MNHEY, CDR2 SVGEGT. V lost 5 bases and J 0 bases, leaving 20 bases between the germline ends. CDR3 length: 18 amino acids. Written as DNA, the CDR3 is TGTGCCAGCAGTCGATCCACTACTAGCATCGCCTCCTACAATGAGCAGTTCTTC. It codes for CASSRSTTSIASYNEQFF.

The chain links TRBV6-2 or TRBV6-3 to TRBJ2-7; D remains ambiguous. CDR3 length: 14 amino acids. Trimming removed 6 bases from V and 3 bases from J, with 15 bases in between. Germline values: CDR1 MNHEY, CDR2 SVGEGT. The CDR3 loop is CASSLPTHFYEQYF. The CDR3 DNA reads as TGTGCCAGCAGCCTCCCGACGCATTTCTACGAGCAGTACTTC.

The chain has TRBV3-1 and TRBJ1-4; D is unresolved. The V gene's germline CDR1 is LGHDT and CDR2 YNNKEL (reference sequence). Trimming shortened V by 2 bases and J by 8 bases, and 12 bases separated the two germline ends. CDR3 length equals 14 residues. The CDR3 loop is CASSQSPSGEKLFF. In nucleotides, the CDR3 is TGTGCCAGCAGCCAATCCCCCAGTGGGGAAAAACTGTTTTTT. Looking up the rest from reference TRBV3-1 and TRBJ1-4 gives the full variable domain: DTAVSQTPKYLVTQMGNDKSIKCEQNLGHDTMYWYKQDSKKFLKIMFSYNNKELIINETVPNRFSPKSPDKAHLNLHINSLELGDSAVYFCASSQSPSGEKLFFGSGTQLSVL.

This clonotype has a count of ten or more. The rearrangement joins TRBV20-1 to TRBJ2-7, with 9 bases that match TRBD1. CDR3 length equals 14 residues. The germline CDR1 and CDR2 sequences are DFQATT and SNEGSKA (reference sequence). The CDR3 sequence is CSSYPGTGSYEQYF. The DNA for the CDR3 is TGCAGCTCCTATCCCGGGACAGGGTCCTACGAGCAGTACTTC.

This clonotype has only a few counts. The J gene is TRBJ2-5, the V gene TRBV25-1; a weak D match, TRBD2 (6 bases). CDR1 is MGHDK, CDR2 SYGVNS, per germline. V was shortened by 4 bases and J by 3 bases, with 12 bases between the two germline ends. CDR3 length equals 14 residues. Here the CDR3 DNA reads TGTGCCAGCAGTGCCGCCGGGACTGAAGAGACCCAGTACTTC. Encoded protein: CASSAAGTEETQYF.

This clonotype was seen repeatedly, ten times or more. The chain is built from TRBV6-2 or TRBV6-3 and TRBJ2-6, with D perhaps TRBD1 or TRBD2 (5 bases each). The germline V gene encodes CDR1 MNHEY and CDR2 SVGEGT. The CDR3 runs to 18 residues. Trimming took 8 bases from V and 0 from J, leaving 20 bases between them. CDR3 loop: CASGAGGHRSSGANVLTF. The CDR3 DNA reads TGTGCCAGCGGTGCTGGAGGACACCGTTCCTCTGGGGCCAACGTCCTGACTTTC.

The V gene is TRBV4-2, the J gene TRBJ1-1; the D gene is possibly TRBD1 (6 bases). Per germline, CDR1 LGHNA and CDR2 YNFKEQ. V lost 0 bases and J lost 3, with 17 bases in between. The CDR3 extends over 17 amino acids. The CDR3 DNA sequence: TGTGCCAGCAGCCAAGAATGGGGGCCCCAACCTGACACTGAAGCTTTCTTT. It codes for CASSQEWGPQPDTEAFF.

This chain links TRBV21-1 with TRBJ2-7; the table's D call TRBD1 went unverified against the DNA. TRBV21-1 is flagged as a pseudogene. CDR3 length: 18 amino acids. The CDR3 spells CASSNQQGIRAFSYEQYF. The CDR3 coding sequence is TGTGCCAGCAGCAACCAACAGGGAATCCGTGCTTTTTCCTACGAGCAGTACTTC.

The genes are TRBV9 and TRBJ1-4; 7 nucleotides match TRBD1. V shed 4 bases, J shed 5 bases, and the junction held 11 bases outside the gene matches. Germline loops: CDR1 SGDLS, CDR2 YYNGEE. This CDR3 contains 16 residues. The DNA for the CDR3 is TGTGCCAGCAGCACACGGCCCGGGACAGTAAATGAAAAACTGTTTTTT. Translating it yields CASSTRPGTVNEKLFF.

The chain employs TRBV7-8 and TRBJ2-1, with 13 bases matching TRBD2. CDR3 length: 18 amino acids. Trimming cost V 5 bases and J 0 bases; bases outside gene matches: 7. Germline V CDR1 and CDR2: SGHVS, FQNEAQ. The CDR3 region has the DNA TGTGCCAGCAGCCCCGGACTAGCGGGGGCCTACTCCTACAATGAGCAGTTCTTC. Translated: CASSPGLAGAYSYNEQFF.

The V gene is TRBV7-3, the J gene TRBJ1-2, with 8 nucleotides matching TRBD1. The trim removed 4 bases at V and 5 bases at J, leaving 6 bases unmatched. The CDR3 totals 14 residues. CDR1 and CDR2 (germline): SGHTA, FQGTGA. CDR3 sequence: CASSSRDRQYGYTF. CDR3 bases: TGTGCCAGCAGCTCACGGGACAGGCAATATGGCTACACCTTC.

The genes are TRBV20-1 and TRBJ2-3, with 12 bases identical to TRBD2. Germline V gives CDR1 DFQATT, CDR2 SNEGSKA (reference sequence). V trimming: 6 bases; J trimming: 6 bases; junction bases outside the gene matches: 10. This CDR3 has 15 amino acids. The CDR3 loop is CSALPWTSGVDTQYF. Written as DNA, the CDR3 is TGCAGTGCCCTACCTTGGACTAGCGGGGTGGATACGCAGTATTTT.

This clonotype was recorded many times. At one end the junction does not follow the germline gene, possibly because of a read error. The chain carries TRBV5-1 and TRBJ2-5; 8 nucleotides agree with TRBD2. The germline gives CDR1 SGHRS, CDR2 YFSETQ. This CDR3 has 15 amino acids. The CDR3 DNA follows: TGTGCCAGCAGCTTAGCGGGGACAACTCAAGAGACCCAGTACTTC. Protein sequence: CASSLAGTTQETQYF.

This clonotype has only a few counts. The V and J genes are TRBV4-2 and TRBJ2-1; D not resolved. CDR1 is LGHNA and CDR2 is YNFKEQ in the germline V gene. V lost 4 bases and J 0 bases, leaving 16 bases between the germline ends. This CDR3 is 17 amino acids long. As DNA, the CDR3 is TGTGCCAGCAGCCCAAGCTGGGGTCGTAGCTCCTACAATGAGCAGTTCTTC. Amino acid sequence: CASSPSWGRSSYNEQFF.

The chain combines TRBV7-2 with TRBJ1-2; 8 bases align to TRBD1. The CDR3 contains 14 residues. CDR1 SGHTA and CDR2 FQGNSA come from the germline V gene. Trimming at V came to 1 base and at J to 7 bases, leaving 5 bases not matched to a gene. CDR3 region: CASSLVGQGPGYTF. Written as DNA, the CDR3 is TGTGCCAGCAGCTTAGTCGGACAGGGTCCTGGCTACACCTTC.

This clonotype was observed a handful of times. The CDR3 loop reads CASSDSKRDRGKTEAFF. CDR3 coding DNA: TGTGCCAGCAGTGACTCAAAACGGGACAGGGGAAAGACTGAAGCTTTCTTT. This chain joins TRBV6-4 and TRBJ1-1; TRBD1 matches 10 bases. Trimming cost V 0 bases and J 5 bases; bases outside gene matches: 9. The CDR3 length is 17 residues. Germline V gene sequence: CDR1 MRHNA, CDR2 SNTAGT.

The V gene is TRBV4-2, the J gene TRBJ1-3; D gene unclear. The germline V gene encodes CDR1 LGHNA and CDR2 YNFKEQ. The CDR3 runs to 16 residues. Trimming cost V 0 bases and J 0 bases, with 9 bases left between them. CDR3 protein: CASSQDRRRSGNTIYF. CDR3 in DNA: TGTGCCAGCAGCCAAGATCGACGTCGCTCTGGAAACACCATATATTTT.

This chain uses TRBV3-1 with TRBJ1-4, with 7 bases aligning to TRBD1. This CDR3 has 15 residues. Trimming removed 4 bases from V and 4 bases from J; junction bases left unmatched: 6. Germline CDR1 LGHDT, CDR2 YNNKEL (reference sequence). The chain's CDR3 is CASSPSTGLNEKLFF. CDR3 nucleotides: TGTGCCAGCAGCCCTTCGACAGGGCTTAATGAAAAACTGTTTTTT. Complete variable domain (other parts from reference TRBV3-1 and TRBJ1-4): DTAVSQTPKYLVTQMGNDKSIKCEQNLGHDTMYWYKQDSKKFLKIMFSYNNKELIINETVPNRFSPKSPDKAHLNLHINSLELGDSAVYFCASSPSTGLNEKLFFGSGTQLSVL.

V is TRBV3-1 and J is TRBJ2-5; 12 bases line up with TRBD2. With the DNA end fitting TRBJ2-7 better, the J assignment may be wrong. Germline CDR1 reads LGHDT; CDR2 reads YNNKEL (reference sequence). The CDR3 has 15 amino acids. For the CDR3, the DNA is TGTGCCAGCAGCCTTCGGACTAGCGGGGCCTACGAGCAGTACTTC. Its translation is CASSLRTSGAYEQYF.